This T cell receptor beta chain was profiled in a study of blood T cell repertoires in COVID-19. Overall study: In each case, the material was cDNA or gDNA derived from T cells, B-cell-depleted T cells, or PBMCs.

Only in-frame clones appear in the TCRdb table, and some are missing; sequencing was by immunoSEQ multiplex PCR. The table shows 150,000 to 200,000 clones, with 82% occurring only once. The germline V gene encodes CDR1 SGHTA and CDR2 FQGNSA. With V trimmed by 5 bases and J by 3 bases, 6 bases remained unmatched. The CDR3 consists of 15 residues. The rearrangement links TRBV7-2 to TRBJ1-2; TRBD1 aligns across 10 bases. The clonotype was recovered from a woman in her 70s with acute or convalescent COVID-19. The source material was peripheral blood. DNA of the CDR3: TGTGCCAGCAGCCCAGGACAGGGGGTTGACTATGGCTACACCTTC. It specifies CASSPGQGVDYGYTF.